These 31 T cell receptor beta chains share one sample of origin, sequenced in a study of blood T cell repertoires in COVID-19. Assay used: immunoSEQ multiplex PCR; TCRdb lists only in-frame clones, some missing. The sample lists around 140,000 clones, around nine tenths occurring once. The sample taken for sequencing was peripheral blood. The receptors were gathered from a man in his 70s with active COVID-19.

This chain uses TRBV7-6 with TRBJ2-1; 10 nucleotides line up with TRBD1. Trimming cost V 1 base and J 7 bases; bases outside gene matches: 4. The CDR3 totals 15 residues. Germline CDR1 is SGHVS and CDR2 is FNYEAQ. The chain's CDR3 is CASSLGDRGWNEQFF. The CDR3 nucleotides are TGTGCCAGCAGCTTAGGGGACAGGGGCTGGAATGAGCAGTTCTTC. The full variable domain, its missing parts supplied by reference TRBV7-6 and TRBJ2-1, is GAGVSQSPRYKVTKRGQDVALRCDPISGHVSLYWYRQALGQGPEFLTYFNYEAQQDKSGLPNDRFSAERPEGSISTLTIQRTEQRDSAMYRCASSLGDRGWNEQFFGPGTRLTVL.

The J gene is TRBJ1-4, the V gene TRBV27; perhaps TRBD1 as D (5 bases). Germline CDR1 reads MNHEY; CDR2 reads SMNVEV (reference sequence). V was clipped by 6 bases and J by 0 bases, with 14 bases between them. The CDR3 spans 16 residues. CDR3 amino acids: CASSRRGGATNEKLFF. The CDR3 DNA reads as TGTGCCAGCAGCCGCCGGGGGGGTGCAACTAATGAAAAACTGTTTTTT. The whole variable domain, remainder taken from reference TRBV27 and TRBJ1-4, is EAQVTQNPRYLITVTGKKLTVTCSQNMNHEYMSWYRQDPGLGLRQIYYSMNVEVTDKGDVPEGYKVSRKEKRNFPLILESPSPNQTSLYFCASSRRGGATNEKLFFGSGTQLSVL.

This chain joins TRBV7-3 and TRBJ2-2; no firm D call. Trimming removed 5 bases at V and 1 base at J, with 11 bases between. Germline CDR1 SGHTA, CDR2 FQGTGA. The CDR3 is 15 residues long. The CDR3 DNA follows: TGTGCCAGCAGCGTAGGCCGAGGGAACACCGGGGAGCTGTTTTTT. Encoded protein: CASSVGRGNTGELFF. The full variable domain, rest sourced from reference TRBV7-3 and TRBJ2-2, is GAGVSQTPSNKVTEKGKYVELRCDPISGHTALYWYRQSLGQGPEFLIYFQGTGAADDSGLPNDRFFAVRPEGSVSTLKIQRTERGDSAVYLCASSVGRGNTGELFFGEGSRLTVL.

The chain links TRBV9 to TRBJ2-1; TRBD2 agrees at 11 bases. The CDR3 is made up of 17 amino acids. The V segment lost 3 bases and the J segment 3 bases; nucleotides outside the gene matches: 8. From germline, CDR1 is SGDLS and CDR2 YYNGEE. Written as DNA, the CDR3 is TGTGCCAGCAGCGGGTTAGCGGGAGGGGCTCTCTACAATGAGCAGTTCTTC. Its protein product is CASSGLAGGALYNEQFF. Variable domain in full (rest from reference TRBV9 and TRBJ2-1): DSGVTQTPKHLITATGQRVTLRCSPRSGDLSVYWYQQSLDQGLQFLIQYYNGEERAKGNILERFSAQQFPDLHSELNLSSLELGDSALYFCASSGLAGGALYNEQFFGPGTRLTVL.

As DNA, the CDR3 is TGTGCCAGCAGGCCGGGGCCGGAGGGGGAGACCCAGTACTTC. Its protein product is CASRPGPEGETQYF. V and J are TRBV6-5 and TRBJ2-5; TRBD2 might be the D (6 bases). The V gene lost 6 bases and the J gene lost 5 bases, with 16 bases spanning the gap. The CDR3 is 14 amino acids. Germline lookup yields CDR1 MNHEY and CDR2 SVGAGI.

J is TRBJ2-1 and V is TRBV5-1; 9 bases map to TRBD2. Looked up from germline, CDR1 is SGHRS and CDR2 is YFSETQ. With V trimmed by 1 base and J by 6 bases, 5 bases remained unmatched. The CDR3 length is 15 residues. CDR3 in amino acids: CASSLKLAGSNEQFF. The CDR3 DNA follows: TGCGCCAGCAGCTTGAAACTAGCGGGTTCCAATGAGCAGTTCTTC.

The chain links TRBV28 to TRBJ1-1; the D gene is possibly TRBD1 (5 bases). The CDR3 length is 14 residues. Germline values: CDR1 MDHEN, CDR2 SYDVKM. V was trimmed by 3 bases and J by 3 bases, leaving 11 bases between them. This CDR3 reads CASSLGRAYTEAFF. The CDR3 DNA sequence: TGTGCCAGCAGTTTGGGCAGGGCCTACACTGAAGCTTTCTTT. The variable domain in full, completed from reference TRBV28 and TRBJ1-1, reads DVKVTQSSRYLVKRTGEKVFLECVQDMDHENMFWYRQDPGLGLRLIYFSYDVKMKEKGDIPEGYSVSREKKERFSLILESASTNQTSMYLCASSLGRAYTEAFFGQGTRLTVV.

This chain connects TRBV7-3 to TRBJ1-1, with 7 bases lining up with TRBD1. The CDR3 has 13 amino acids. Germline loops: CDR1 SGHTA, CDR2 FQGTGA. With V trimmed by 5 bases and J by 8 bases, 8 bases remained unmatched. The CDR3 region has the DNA TGTGCCAGCAGCCCTGACCCGGACAGGGAAGCTTTCTTT. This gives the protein CASSPDPDREAFF. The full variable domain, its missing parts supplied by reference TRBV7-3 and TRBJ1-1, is GAGVSQTPSNKVTEKGKYVELRCDPISGHTALYWYRQSLGQGPEFLIYFQGTGAADDSGLPNDRFFAVRPEGSVSTLKIQRTERGDSAVYLCASSPDPDREAFFGQGTRLTVV.

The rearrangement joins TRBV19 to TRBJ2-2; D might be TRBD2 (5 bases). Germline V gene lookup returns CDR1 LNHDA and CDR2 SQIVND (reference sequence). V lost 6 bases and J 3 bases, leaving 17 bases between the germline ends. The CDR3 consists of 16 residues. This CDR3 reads CASRRAPVGDTGELFF. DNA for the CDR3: TGTGCCAGTAGGAGGGCGCCGGTTGGGGACACCGGGGAGCTGTTTTTT.

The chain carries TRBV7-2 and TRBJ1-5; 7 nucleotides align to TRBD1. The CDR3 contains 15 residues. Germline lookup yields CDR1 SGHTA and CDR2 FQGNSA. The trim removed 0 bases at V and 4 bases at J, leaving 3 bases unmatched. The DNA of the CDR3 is TGTGCCAGCAGCTTAGCGGCAGGGGGGAATCAGCCCCAGCATTTT. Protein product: CASSLAAGGNQPQHF.

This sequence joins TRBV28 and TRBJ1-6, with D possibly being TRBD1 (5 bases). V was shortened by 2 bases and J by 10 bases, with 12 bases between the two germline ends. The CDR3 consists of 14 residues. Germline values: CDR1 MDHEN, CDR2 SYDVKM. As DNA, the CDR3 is TGTGCCAGCAGTTTAGGCAGGGTAGGCTCACCCCTCCACTTT. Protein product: CASSLGRVGSPLHF.

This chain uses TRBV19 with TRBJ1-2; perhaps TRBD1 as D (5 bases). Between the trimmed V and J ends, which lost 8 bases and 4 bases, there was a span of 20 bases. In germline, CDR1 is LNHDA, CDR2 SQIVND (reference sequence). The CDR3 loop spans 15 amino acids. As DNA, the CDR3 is TGTGCCAGTGCCACCGACAGTTCGGACCTCTATGGCTACACCTTC. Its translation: CASATDSSDLYGYTF. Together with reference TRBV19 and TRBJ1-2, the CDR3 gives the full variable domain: DGGITQSPKYLFRKEGQNVTLSCEQNLNHDAMYWYRQDPGQGLRLIYYSQIVNDFQKGDIAEGYSVSREKKESFPLTVTSAQKNPTAFYLCASATDSSDLYGYTFGSGTRLTVV.

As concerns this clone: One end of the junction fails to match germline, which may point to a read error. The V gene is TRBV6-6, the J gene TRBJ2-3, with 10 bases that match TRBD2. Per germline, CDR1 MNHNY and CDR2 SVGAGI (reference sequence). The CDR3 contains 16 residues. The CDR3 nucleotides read TGTGCCAGCAGTCACTCCACTAGCGGGAAGGCAGATACGCAGTATTTT. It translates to CASSHSTSGKADTQYF.

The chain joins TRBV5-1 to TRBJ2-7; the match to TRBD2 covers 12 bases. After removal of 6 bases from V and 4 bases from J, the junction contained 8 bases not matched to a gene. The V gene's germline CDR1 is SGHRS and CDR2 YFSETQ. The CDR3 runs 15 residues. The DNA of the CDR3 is TGCGCCAGCACCCCCGGCGGGACTAGCGGGTACGAGCAGTACTTC. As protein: CASTPGGTSGYEQYF.

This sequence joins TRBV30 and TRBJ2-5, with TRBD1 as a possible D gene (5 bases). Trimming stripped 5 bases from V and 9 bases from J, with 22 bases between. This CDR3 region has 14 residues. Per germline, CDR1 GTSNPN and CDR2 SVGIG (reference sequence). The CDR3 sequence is CAWATGPVKGAQYF. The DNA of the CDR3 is TGTGCCTGGGCTACCGGGCCAGTCAAAGGGGCCCAGTACTTC.

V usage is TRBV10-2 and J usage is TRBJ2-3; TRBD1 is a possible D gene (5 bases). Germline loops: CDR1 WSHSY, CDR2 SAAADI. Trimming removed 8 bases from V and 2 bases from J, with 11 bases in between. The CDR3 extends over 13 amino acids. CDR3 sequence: CASVREYTDTQYF. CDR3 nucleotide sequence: TGCGCCAGCGTCAGGGAATACACAGATACGCAGTATTTT.

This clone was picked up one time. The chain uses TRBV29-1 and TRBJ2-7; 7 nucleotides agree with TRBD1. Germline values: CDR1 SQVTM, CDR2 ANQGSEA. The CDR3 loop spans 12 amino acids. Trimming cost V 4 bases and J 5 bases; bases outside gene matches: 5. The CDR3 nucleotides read TGCAGCGTTGCATCGGGACAGCACGAGCAGTACTTC. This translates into CSVASGQHEQYF.

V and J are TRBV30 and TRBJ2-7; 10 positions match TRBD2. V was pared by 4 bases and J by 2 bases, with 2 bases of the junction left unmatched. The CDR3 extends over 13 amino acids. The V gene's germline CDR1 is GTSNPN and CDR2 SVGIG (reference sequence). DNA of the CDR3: TGTGCCTGGACTAGCGGGAGAGCCTACGAGCAGTACTTC. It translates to CAWTSGRAYEQYF.

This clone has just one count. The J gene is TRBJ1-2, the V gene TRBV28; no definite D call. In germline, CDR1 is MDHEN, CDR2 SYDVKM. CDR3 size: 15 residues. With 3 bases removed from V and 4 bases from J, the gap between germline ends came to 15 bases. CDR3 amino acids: CASSFPPKGSYGYTF. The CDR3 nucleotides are TGTGCCAGCAGTTTCCCCCCAAAAGGGAGCTATGGCTACACCTTC.

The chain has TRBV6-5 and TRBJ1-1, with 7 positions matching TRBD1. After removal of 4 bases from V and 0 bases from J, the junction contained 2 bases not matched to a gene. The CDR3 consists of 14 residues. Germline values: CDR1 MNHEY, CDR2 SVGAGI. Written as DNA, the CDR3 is TGTGCCAGCAGTTTGGGACAGCTGAACACTGAAGCTTTCTTT. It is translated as CASSLGQLNTEAFF.

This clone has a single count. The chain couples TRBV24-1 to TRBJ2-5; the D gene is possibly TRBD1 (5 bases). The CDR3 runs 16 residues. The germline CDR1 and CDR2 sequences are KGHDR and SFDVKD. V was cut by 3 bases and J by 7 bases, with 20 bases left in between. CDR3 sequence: CATSDPRAGPPGTQYF. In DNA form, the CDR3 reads TGTGCCACCAGTGATCCCCGCGCAGGGCCTCCGGGGACCCAGTACTTC.

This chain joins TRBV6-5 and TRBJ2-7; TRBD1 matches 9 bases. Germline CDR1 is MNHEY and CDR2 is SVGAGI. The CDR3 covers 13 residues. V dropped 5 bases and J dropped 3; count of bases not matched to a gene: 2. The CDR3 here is CASSKDRGYEQYF. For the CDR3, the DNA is TGTGCCAGCAGTAAGGACAGGGGCTACGAGCAGTACTTC.

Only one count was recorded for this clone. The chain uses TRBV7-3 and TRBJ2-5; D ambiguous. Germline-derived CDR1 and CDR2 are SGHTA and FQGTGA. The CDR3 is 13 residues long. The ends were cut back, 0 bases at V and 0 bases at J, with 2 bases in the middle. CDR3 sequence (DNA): TGTGCCAGCAGCTTAACCGACCAAGAGACCCAGTACTTC. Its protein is CASSLTDQETQYF.

In nucleotides, the CDR3 is TGTGCCAGTCACCGGGTCTCTGGGGCCAACGTCCTGACTTTC. Amino acids: CASHRVSGANVLTF. The chain couples TRBV6-5 to TRBJ2-6; D call uncertain. Germline V gene data show CDR1 as MNHEY and CDR2 as SVGAGI. V lost 9 bases and J 0 bases, leaving 9 bases between the germline ends. The CDR3 sequence is 14 residues long.

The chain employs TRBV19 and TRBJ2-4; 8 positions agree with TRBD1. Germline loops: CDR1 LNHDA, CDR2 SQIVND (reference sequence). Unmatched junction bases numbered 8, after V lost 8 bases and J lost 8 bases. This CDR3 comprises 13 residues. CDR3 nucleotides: TGTGCCAGTTCAGAGGACAGGGTGCACATTCAGTACTTC. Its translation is CASSEDRVHIQYF. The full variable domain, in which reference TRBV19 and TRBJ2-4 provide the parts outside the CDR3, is DGGITQSPKYLFRKEGQNVTLSCEQNLNHDAMYWYRQDPGQGLRLIYYSQIVNDFQKGDIAEGYSVSREKKESFPLTVTSAQKNPTAFYLCASSEDRVHIQYFGAGTRLSVL.

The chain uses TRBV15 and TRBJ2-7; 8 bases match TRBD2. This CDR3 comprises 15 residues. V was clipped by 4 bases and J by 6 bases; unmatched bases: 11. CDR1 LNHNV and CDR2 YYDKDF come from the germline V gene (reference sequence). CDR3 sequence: CATSTSTLTSAEQYF. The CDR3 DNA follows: TGTGCCACCAGCACGTCCACTTTGACTAGCGCCGAGCAGTACTTC.

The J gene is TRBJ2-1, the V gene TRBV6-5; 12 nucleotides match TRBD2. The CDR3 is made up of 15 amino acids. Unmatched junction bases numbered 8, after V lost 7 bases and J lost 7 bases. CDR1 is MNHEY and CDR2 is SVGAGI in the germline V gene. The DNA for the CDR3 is TGTGCCAGCATCTCGACTAGCGGGAGATGGAATGAGCAGTTCTTC. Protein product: CASISTSGRWNEQFF.

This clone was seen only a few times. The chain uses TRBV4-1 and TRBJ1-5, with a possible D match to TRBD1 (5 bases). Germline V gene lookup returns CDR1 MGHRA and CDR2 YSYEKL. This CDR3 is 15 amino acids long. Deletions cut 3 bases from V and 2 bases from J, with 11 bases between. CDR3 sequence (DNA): TGCGCCAGCAGCCAGGCGACAGTGGGCAATCAGCCCCAGCATTTT. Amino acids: CASSQATVGNQPQHF.

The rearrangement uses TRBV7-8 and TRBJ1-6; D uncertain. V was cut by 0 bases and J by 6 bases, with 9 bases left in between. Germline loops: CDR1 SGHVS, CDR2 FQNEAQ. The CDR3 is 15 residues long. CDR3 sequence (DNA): TGTGCCAGCAGCTTAGCACTCACGTCTAATTCACCCCTCCACTTT. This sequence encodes CASSLALTSNSPLHF.

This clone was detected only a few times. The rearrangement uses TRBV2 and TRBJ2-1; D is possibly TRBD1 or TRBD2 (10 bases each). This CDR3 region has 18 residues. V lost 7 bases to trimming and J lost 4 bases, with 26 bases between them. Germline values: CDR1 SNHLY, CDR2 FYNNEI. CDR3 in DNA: TGTGCCAGCAAGGGACAGGGGAACAGCGGGAGGGTTTACAATGAGCAGTTCTTC. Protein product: CASKGQGNSGRVYNEQFF.

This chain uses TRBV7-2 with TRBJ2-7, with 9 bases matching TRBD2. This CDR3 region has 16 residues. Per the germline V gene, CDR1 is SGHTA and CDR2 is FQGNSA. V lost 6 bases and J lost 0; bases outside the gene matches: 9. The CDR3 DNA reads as TGTGCCAGCAGTTCTCGAAAGACTAGCGGCTCCTACGAGCAGTACTTC. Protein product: CASSSRKTSGSYEQYF.